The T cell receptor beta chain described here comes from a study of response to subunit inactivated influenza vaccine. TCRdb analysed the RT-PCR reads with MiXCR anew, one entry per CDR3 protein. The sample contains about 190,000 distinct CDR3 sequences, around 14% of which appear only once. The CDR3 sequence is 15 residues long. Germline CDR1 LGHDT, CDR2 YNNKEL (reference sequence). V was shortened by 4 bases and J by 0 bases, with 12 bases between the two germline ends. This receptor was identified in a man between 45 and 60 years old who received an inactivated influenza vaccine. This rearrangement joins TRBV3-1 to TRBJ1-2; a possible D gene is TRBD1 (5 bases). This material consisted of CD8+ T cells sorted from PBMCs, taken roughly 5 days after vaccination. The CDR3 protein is CASSPQWGANYGYTF. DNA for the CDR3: TGTGCCAGCAGCCCCCAATGGGGGGCTAACTATGGCTACACCTTC.